A single sample gave rise to the 9 T cell receptor beta chains below, sequenced in a study of blood T cell repertoires in COVID-19. Sequenced by immunoSEQ multiplex PCR; TCRdb stores in-frame clones only, minus some. The sample lists hundreds of thousands of clones; about 89% were seen once. Sequencing was carried out using peripheral blood. The receptors derive from a woman between 55 and 75 years old who had recovered from COVID-19.

V is TRBV19 and J is TRBJ2-6, with TRBD1 matching 8 bases. In germline, CDR1 is LNHDA, CDR2 SQIVND (reference sequence). The CDR3 extends over 19 amino acids. Trimming at V came to 6 bases and at J to 1 base, leaving 14 bases not matched to a gene. The CDR3: CASSPNAPRTGSGANVLTF. The CDR3 DNA sequence: TGTGCCAGTAGCCCAAACGCCCCGAGGACAGGGTCTGGGGCCAACGTCCTGACTTTC. Looking up the rest from reference TRBV19 and TRBJ2-6 gives the full variable domain: DGGITQSPKYLFRKEGQNVTLSCEQNLNHDAMYWYRQDPGQGLRLIYYSQIVNDFQKGDIAEGYSVSREKKESFPLTVTSAQKNPTAFYLCASSPNAPRTGSGANVLTFGAGSRLTVL.

For this clone: One end of the junction fails to match germline, which may point to a read error. This rearrangement joins TRBV11-1 to TRBJ1-4; D gene ambiguous. Germline-derived CDR1 and CDR2 are SGHAT and FQDESV (reference sequence). The CDR3 is 13 residues long. The CDR3 reads CASSLEQHEKLFF. CDR3 nucleotides: TGTGCCAGCAGTTTAGAACAGCATGAAAAACTGTTTTTT. The variable domain in full, with the rest retrieved from reference TRBV11-1 and TRBJ1-4, is EAEVAQSPRYKITEKSQAVAFWCDPISGHATLYWYRQILGQGPELLVQFQDESVVDDSQLPKDRFSAERLKGVDSTLKIQPAELGDSAMYLCASSLEQHEKLFFGSGTQLSVL.

J is TRBJ1-2 and V is TRBV18; a weak D match, TRBD1 (5 bases). Per the germline V gene, CDR1 is KGHSH and CDR2 is LQKENI. This CDR3 comprises 17 residues. V was trimmed by 1 base and J by 7 bases, leaving 22 bases between them. CDR3 DNA: TGTGCCAGCTCACCACTCTCCCCCGGGACTTCGGCGGTTGGCTACACCTTC. Its protein is CASSPLSPGTSAVGYTF.

This clone was seen a few times. V is TRBV19 and J is TRBJ1-1; no reliable D call. From germline, CDR1 is LNHDA and CDR2 SQIVND (reference sequence). Trimming pared 6 bases from V and 0 bases from J, leaving 17 bases between. The CDR3 sequence is 16 residues long. CDR3 in DNA: TGTGCCAGTAGCCCTCCGGGGATGGGATTGAACACTGAAGCTTTCTTT. This codes for CASSPPGMGLNTEAFF.

This chain connects TRBV10-3 to TRBJ2-3, with 7 bases lining up with TRBD1. The CDR3 is made up of 15 amino acids. The V and J ends lost 2 bases and 3 bases, in that order; junction bases with no gene match: 5. Germline CDR1 ENHRY, CDR2 SYGVKD. The CDR3 loop is CAISETGEGTDTQYF. CDR3 sequence (DNA): TGTGCCATCAGTGAGACAGGGGAAGGTACAGATACGCAGTATTTT.

CDR3 sequence reads: CSVEEFDTTEAFF. CDR3 nucleotide sequence: TGCAGCGTTGAAGAATTTGACACCACTGAAGCTTTCTTT. The V gene is TRBV29-1, the J gene TRBJ1-1; unclear D gene. Germline V gene sequence: CDR1 SQVTM, CDR2 ANQGSEA. V was shortened by 0 bases and J by 4 bases, with 9 bases between the two germline ends. CDR3 length equals 13 residues.

The chain uses TRBV5-4 and TRBJ2-5; maybe TRBD1 (5 bases). The CDR3 length is 14 residues. Germline assignment: CDR1 SGHNT and CDR2 YYREEE (reference sequence). The V end was cut by 4 bases, the J end by 4 bases, with 14 bases between. CDR3 in amino acids: CASSRQGPLETQYF. The CDR3 DNA sequence: TGTGCCAGCAGCCGGCAGGGTCCCCTAGAGACCCAGTACTTC.

V is TRBV7-2 and J is TRBJ1-6, with unresolved D. This CDR3 is 16 amino acids long. Germline V gene data show CDR1 as SGHTA and CDR2 as FQGNSA. V was pared by 4 bases and J by 7 bases, with 17 bases between. CDR3 nucleotide sequence: TGTGCCAGCAGCTCCAGCGGGTTTGAGAGAAATTCACCCCTCCACTTT. Translating gives CASSSSGFERNSPLHF.

V is TRBV7-2 and J is TRBJ2-7; D might be TRBD2 (7 bases). Germline V CDR1 and CDR2: SGHTA, FQGNSA. CDR3 length: 14 amino acids. Trimming left V 7 bases short and J 6 bases short, with 19 bases between. CDR3 loop: CASTLGGGALEQYF. As DNA, the CDR3 is TGTGCCAGCACCCTAGGTGGGGGGGCGCTCGAGCAGTACTTC.